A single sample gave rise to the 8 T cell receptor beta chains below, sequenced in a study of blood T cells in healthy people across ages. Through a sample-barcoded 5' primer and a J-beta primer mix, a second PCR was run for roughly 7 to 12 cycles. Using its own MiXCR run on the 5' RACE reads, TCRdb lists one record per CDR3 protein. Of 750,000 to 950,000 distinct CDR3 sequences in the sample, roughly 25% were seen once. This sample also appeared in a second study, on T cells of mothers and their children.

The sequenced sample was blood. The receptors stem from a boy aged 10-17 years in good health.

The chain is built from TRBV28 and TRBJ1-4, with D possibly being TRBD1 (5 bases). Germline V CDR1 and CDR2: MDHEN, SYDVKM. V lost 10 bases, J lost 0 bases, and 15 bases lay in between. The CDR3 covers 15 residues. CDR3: CAINSGAATNEKLFF. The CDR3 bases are TGTGCCATCAATTCCGGGGCAGCAACTAATGAAAAACTGTTTTTT.

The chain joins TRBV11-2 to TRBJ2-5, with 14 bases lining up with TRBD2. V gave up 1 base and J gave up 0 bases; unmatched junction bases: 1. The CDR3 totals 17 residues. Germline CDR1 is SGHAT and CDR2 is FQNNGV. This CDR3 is CASSLGTSGGYQETQYF. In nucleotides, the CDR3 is TGTGCCAGCAGCTTAGGGACTAGCGGGGGGTACCAAGAGACCCAGTACTTC.

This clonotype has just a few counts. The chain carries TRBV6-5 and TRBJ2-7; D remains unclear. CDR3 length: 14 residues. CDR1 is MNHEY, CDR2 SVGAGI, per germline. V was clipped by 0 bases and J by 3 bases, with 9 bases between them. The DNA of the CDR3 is TGTGCCAGCAGTTACTCGAGAGCTTTCTACGAGCAGTACTTC. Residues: CASSYSRAFYEQYF.

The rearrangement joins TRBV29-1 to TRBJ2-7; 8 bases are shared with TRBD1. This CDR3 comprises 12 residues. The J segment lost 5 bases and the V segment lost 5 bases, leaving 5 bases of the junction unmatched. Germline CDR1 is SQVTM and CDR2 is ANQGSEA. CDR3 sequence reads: CSVPTGGNEQYF. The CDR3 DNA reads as TGCAGCGTTCCCACAGGGGGAAACGAGCAGTACTTC.

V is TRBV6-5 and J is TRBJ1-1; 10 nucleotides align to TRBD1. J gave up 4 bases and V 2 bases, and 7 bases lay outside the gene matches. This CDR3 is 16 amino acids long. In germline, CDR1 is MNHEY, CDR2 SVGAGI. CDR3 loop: CASSYHWTGGRTEAFF. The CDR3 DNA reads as TGTGCCAGCAGTTACCATTGGACAGGGGGTCGCACTGAAGCTTTCTTT.

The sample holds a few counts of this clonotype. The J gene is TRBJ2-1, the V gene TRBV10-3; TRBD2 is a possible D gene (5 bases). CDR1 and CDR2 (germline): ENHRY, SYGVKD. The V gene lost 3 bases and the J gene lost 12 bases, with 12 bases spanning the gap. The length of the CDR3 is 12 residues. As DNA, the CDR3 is TGTGCCATCAGTGAAATGGAGCGGAGGCAGTTCTTC. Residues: CAISEMERRQFF.

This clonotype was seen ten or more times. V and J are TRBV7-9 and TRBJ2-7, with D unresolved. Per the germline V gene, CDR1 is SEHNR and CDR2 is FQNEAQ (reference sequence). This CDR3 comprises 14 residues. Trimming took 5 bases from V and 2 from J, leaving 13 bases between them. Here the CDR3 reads CASSDGRTTYEQYF. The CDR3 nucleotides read TGTGCCAGCAGCGATGGACGGACCACCTACGAGCAGTACTTC. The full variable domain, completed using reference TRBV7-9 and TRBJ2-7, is DTGVSQNPRHKITKRGQNVTFRCDPISEHNRLYWYRQTLGQGPEFLTYFQNEAQLEKSRLLSDRFSAERPKGSFSTLEIQRTEQGDSAMYLCASSDGRTTYEQYFGPGTRLTVT.

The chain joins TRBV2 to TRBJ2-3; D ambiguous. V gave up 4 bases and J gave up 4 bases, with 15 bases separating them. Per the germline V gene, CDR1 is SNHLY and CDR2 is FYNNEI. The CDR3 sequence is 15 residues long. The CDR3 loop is CASSGAYSLADTQYF. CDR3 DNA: TGTGCCAGCAGTGGAGCTTACTCACTGGCAGATACGCAGTATTTT.